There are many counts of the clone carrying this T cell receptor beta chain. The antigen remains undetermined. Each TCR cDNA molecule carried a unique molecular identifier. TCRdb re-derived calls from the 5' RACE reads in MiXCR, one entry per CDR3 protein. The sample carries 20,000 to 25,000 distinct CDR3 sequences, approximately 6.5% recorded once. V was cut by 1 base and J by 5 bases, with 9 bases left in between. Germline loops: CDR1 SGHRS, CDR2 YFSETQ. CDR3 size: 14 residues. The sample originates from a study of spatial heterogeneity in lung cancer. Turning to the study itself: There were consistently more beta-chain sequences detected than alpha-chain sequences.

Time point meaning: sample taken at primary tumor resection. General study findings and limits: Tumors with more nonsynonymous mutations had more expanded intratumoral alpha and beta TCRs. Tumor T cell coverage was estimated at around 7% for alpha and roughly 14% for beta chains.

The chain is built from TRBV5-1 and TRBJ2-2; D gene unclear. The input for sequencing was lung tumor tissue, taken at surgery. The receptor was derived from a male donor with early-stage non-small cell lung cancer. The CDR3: CASSLSIQTGELFF. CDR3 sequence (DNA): TGCGCCAGCAGCTTGTCTATCCAGACCGGGGAGCTGTTTTTT.